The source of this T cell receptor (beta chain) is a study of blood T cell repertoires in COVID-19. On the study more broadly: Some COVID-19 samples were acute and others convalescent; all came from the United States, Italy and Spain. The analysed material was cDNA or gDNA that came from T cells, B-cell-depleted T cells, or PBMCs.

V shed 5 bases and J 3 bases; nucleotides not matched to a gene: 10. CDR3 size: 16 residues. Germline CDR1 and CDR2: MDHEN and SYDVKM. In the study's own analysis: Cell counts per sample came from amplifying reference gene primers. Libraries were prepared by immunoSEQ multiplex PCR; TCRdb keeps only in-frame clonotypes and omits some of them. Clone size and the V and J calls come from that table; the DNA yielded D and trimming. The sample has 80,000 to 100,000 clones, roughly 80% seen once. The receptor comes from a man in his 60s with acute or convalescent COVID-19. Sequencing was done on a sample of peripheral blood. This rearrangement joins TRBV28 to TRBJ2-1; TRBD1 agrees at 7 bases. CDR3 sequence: CASSLPAPGGYNEQFF. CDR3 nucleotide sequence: TGTGCCAGCAGTCTCCCTGCCCCAGGGGGCTACAATGAGCAGTTCTTC. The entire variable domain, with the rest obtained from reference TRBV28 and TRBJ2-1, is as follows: DVKVTQSSRYLVKRTGEKVFLECVQDMDHENMFWYRQDPGLGLRLIYFSYDVKMKEKGDIPEGYSVSREKKERFSLILESASTNQTSMYLCASSLPAPGGYNEQFFGPGTRLTVL.